Sequencing of this T cell receptor (beta chain) was carried out in a study of T cell responses to AZD1222 COVID-19 vaccine. Study details: Analysis merged second doses at about 4 or about 12 weeks.

Study-level findings and limits: Nearly half of spike-specific TCRs reportedly go after variant regions that carry no mutations. Spike-wide vaccine-associated CD4 TCRs dominated at 160-218 and 743-854.

The V end lost 4 bases, the J end lost 6 bases, and 22 bases lay between the germline ends. The CDR3 spans 16 residues. The germline V gene has CDR1 LGHNA and CDR2 YSLEER. As regards this clone: Antigen: not known.

Using immunoSEQ multiplex PCR, the repertoire was profiled, and TCRdb retains in-frame clones only, with some absent. Among 150,000 or so clones listed, roughly nine tenths were seen once. The sequencing used peripheral blood, collected on day 0 of AZD1222 vaccination. This TCR was recovered from an adult in good health. V gene TRBV4-3 combines with J gene TRBJ2-7; D might be TRBD1 (6 bases). The CDR3 region has the DNA TGCGCCAGCAGCCGTCAACCCACAGGGATTAGCTCCGAGCAGTACTTC. Its translation is CASSRQPTGISSEQYF.